Given below is one TCR beta chain in context. What it binds is unknown. The data were obtained in a study of post-analysis software for immune sequencing data. Every TCR beta cDNA library bore unique molecular identifiers. TCRdb re-derived calls from the PCR reads in MiXCR, one entry per CDR3 protein. Seen here are around 770,000 distinct CDR3 sequences, roughly 46% observed once, and the top ten hold 4.9%. The study's findings and limits: There were four or five TRBV segments more frequent in patients than controls, and TRBV5-6, TRBV5-1 and TRBV20-1 were among them.

The CDR3 is made up of 17 amino acids. The V gene lost 2 bases and the J gene lost 5 bases, with 18 bases spanning the gap. Germline CDR1 MGHDK, CDR2 SYGVNS. The J gene is TRBJ2-2, the V gene TRBV25-1; D might be TRBD2 (6 bases). The source material was blood. The receptor was isolated from a girl between 10 and 17 years old with multiple sclerosis. The CDR3 nucleotides read TGTGCCAGCAGTGAAACGCCCCCGGGAGTAAAGACCGGGGAGCTGTTTTTT. It encodes CASSETPPGVKTGELFF.